The rows below give T cell receptor beta chains drawn from one sample of a study of human T cells and chemical hapten exposure. TCRdb reprocessed the RACE reads with MiXCR, giving one entry per CDR3 protein. The table has about 190,000 distinct CDR3 sequences, 24% seen once; the top ten hold approximately 2.5%. Here the sequenced sample was whole blood, taken in connection with sensitization to the hapten diphenylcyclopropenone (DPC). The receptors stem from a woman aged 40 to 50 with alopecia areata. Some clones in this sample may be carry-over from other donors' samples. Both conserved end residues are part of each CDR3. D genes are given only for firm matches. Part of the rows lack a size; the others show once, few, many or a class for expanded clones.

cdr3_nt | cdr3_aa | v_call | clone_size | j_call | d_call
TGTGCCAGCAGCCCCCGCCAGGGTAAGGGCAATGAGCAGTTCTTC | CASSPRQGKGNEQFF | TRBV7-3 | NA | TRBJ2-1 | NA
TGTGCCAGCAGCCTTTCCCGACAGGGGAGAGATTCACCCCTCCACTTT | CASSLSRQGRDSPLHF | TRBV5-6 | few | TRBJ1-6 | TRBD1
TGTGCCATCAGTGAGTCTCCAGGGGGATACGGGCAGTACTTC | CAISESPGGYGQYF | TRBV10-3 | NA | TRBJ2-7 | TRBD1
TGTGCCAGCTCAAGCCAGGGGGCTTATACGGACTACACCTTC | CASSSQGAYTDYTF | TRBV18 | NA | TRBJ1-2 | TRBD1
TGCAGTGCTAGGAGGGACGGGAACACTGAAGCTTTCTTT | CSARRDGNTEAFF | TRBV20-1 | few | TRBJ1-1 | NA
TGCAGCGCGGCCGGAGGCCTAGGTTACGAGCAGTACTTC | CSAAGGLGYEQYF | TRBV29-1 | many | TRBJ2-7 | NA
TGTGCCAGCAGCCGGACCACTTCGGCCCAGCATTTT | CASSRTTSAQHF | TRBV12-3/TRBV12-4 | NA | TRBJ1-5 | NA
TGCAGTGCTAAAAGACAGGGGACGGATGAGCAGTTCTTC | CSAKRQGTDEQFF | TRBV20-1 | NA | TRBJ2-1 | TRBD1
TGTGCCAGCAGTCGGACAGACTCCAATCAGCCCCAGCATTTT | CASSRTDSNQPQHF | TRBV6-2/TRBV6-3 | NA | TRBJ1-5 | NA
TGCGCCAGCAGCCCGTCCGGGAGTACTGGAAACACCATATATTTT | CASSPSGSTGNTIYF | TRBV5-1 | NA | TRBJ1-3 | NA
TGTGCCAGCAGCTTGGCTGGGACTCCCCGGCAGTACTTC | CASSLAGTPRQYF | TRBV5-5 | NA | TRBJ2-7 | NA
TGTGCCAGCAGTGACGTCGGTTTGAATCAGCCCCAGCATTTT | CASSDVGLNQPQHF | TRBV6-4 | NA | TRBJ1-5 | NA
TGTGCCAGCAGTTCTCCGGGACTAGCGCGGAATGAGCAGTTCTTC | CASSSPGLARNEQFF | TRBV28 | NA | TRBJ2-1 | TRBD2
TGTGCCAGCAGCTTAGGACAGATTGCCTACGAGCAGTACTTC | CASSLGQIAYEQYF | TRBV7-2 | NA | TRBJ2-7 | NA
TGCAGCGTTCAAGGGGGACCGAACACTGAAGCTTTCTTT | CSVQGGPNTEAFF | TRBV29-1 | few | TRBJ1-1 | NA
TGTGCCAGCAACCGACAGGGCGGAGACACCGGGGAGCTGTTTTTT | CASNRQGGDTGELFF | TRBV7-2 | NA | TRBJ2-2 | TRBD1
TGTGCCAGTTGCCTTCCCAATCAGCCCCAGCATTTT | CASCLPNQPQHF | TRBV2 | NA | TRBJ1-5 | NA
TGTGCCAGCAGCTTAGTGGCTAGCGGGAGAGGTGCAGATACGCAGTATTTT | CASSLVASGRGADTQYF | TRBV7-8 | NA | TRBJ2-3 | TRBD2
TGCGCCAGCAGCCAAGATGGGAGCGGGAGAGGCAATGAGCAGTTCTTC | CASSQDGSGRGNEQFF | TRBV4-1 | NA | TRBJ2-1 | TRBD2
TGTGCCACCCGATCAGGGACCACCTCCTATAATTCACCCCTCCACTTT | CATRSGTTSYNSPLHF | TRBV7-3 | few | TRBJ1-6 | NA
TGCAGCGTTGCGACGGGGGGGACTGGAAACACCATATATTTT | CSVATGGTGNTIYF | TRBV29-1 | few | TRBJ1-3 | NA
TGTGCCAGCAGTGAGGGCAGTACACAAGAGACCCAGTACTTC | CASSEGSTQETQYF | TRBV6-1 | NA | TRBJ2-5 | NA
TGTGCCAGTAGCCCCGGACTCTCCCTCAGGGATACGCAGTATTTT | CASSPGLSLRDTQYF | TRBV19 | few | TRBJ2-3 | NA
TGCGCCAGCAGCCAGCGAACGTACCGGGACGGAGACTACAATGAGCAGTTCTTC | CASSQRTYRDGDYNEQFF | TRBV4-1 | few | TRBJ2-1 | NA
TGCAGTGCTAGAGATCTCAAGAATACAGGTTACTCTGGGGCCAACGTCCTGACTTTC | CSARDLKNTGYSGANVLTF | TRBV20-1 | few | TRBJ2-6 | NA
TGTGCCAGCACACGGAACACTGAAGCTTTCTTT | CASTRNTEAFF | TRBV12-3/TRBV12-4 | few | TRBJ1-1 | NA
TGTGCCACCAGTGATTTCACAGAGGGTTTCAGAGAGACCCAGTACTTC | CATSDFTEGFRETQYF | TRBV24-1 | medium-sized | TRBJ2-5 | NA
TGCGCCAGCAGCCCCGCAGGGACCGCGTACGAGCAGTACTTC | CASSPAGTAYEQYF | TRBV4-1 | NA | TRBJ2-7 | NA
TGCAGTGCCCCGGGACAGGGGGCTCTTTACACAGATACGCAGTATTTT | CSAPGQGALYTDTQYF | TRBV20-1 | NA | TRBJ2-3 | TRBD1
TGTGCCATCAGTAAAGGTACAGGGGCAGGTGGCTATGGCTACACCTTC | CAISKGTGAGGYGYTF | TRBV10-3 | NA | TRBJ1-2 | TRBD1
TGCAGTGCTAGAGCCGGGGGCAGGGGGCTTTTTGACTACGAGCAGTACTTC | CSARAGGRGLFDYEQYF | TRBV20-1 | NA | TRBJ2-7 | TRBD1
TGTGCCAGCAGCTTAGACCGGGACAGGTCCATGCCGTACTATGGCTACACCTTC | CASSLDRDRSMPYYGYTF | TRBV11-3 | many | TRBJ1-2 | TRBD1
TGTGCCAGCAGTGGGGCAAGGAGTCGCAATCAGCCCCAGCATTTT | CASSGARSRNQPQHF | TRBV28 | many | TRBJ1-5 | NA
TGTGCCAGCAGTTCCGGGACAGGGATTAACGGGGAGCTGTTTTTT | CASSSGTGINGELFF | TRBV7-2 | NA | TRBJ2-2 | TRBD1
TGTGCCAGCAGCCCCCCTTTACCGGGACTAGCGGGAGAAAGACGGTTCTTC | CASSPPLPGLAGERRFF | TRBV7-9 | few | TRBJ2-1 | TRBD2
TGTGCCAGCAGTTTATGGGGAGCAAGGGAGCAGTACTTC | CASSLWGAREQYF | TRBV28 | few | TRBJ2-7 | NA
TGTGCCAGCAGCATTAGCGGACACTCCTACAATGAGCAGTTCTTC | CASSISGHSYNEQFF | TRBV9 | NA | TRBJ2-1 | NA
TGTGCCAGCAGTTCGCTGACAGACAATGAGCAGTTCTTC | CASSSLTDNEQFF | TRBV28 | NA | TRBJ2-1 | NA
TGTGCCAGCTCACCCCGGAGATCCGGGACAGGGGGCTGGAACACTGAAGCTTTCTTT | CASSPRRSGTGGWNTEAFF | TRBV18 | few | TRBJ1-1 | TRBD1
TGCGCCAGCAGCTTGGAGCGGGCCTCCTACAATGAGCAGTTCTTC | CASSLERASYNEQFF | TRBV5-1 | few | TRBJ2-1 | NA
TGTGCCAGCAGCCTCACAGGGAGCACGTCGGCTTTCTTT | CASSLTGSTSAFF | TRBV7-9 | NA | TRBJ1-1 | NA
TGCAGTGCTCTGCCGGACCTTTCCTACGAGCAGTACTTC | CSALPDLSYEQYF | TRBV20-1 | NA | TRBJ2-7 | NA
TGTGCCAGCTCCAGGTCCGCAACCACCACAGATACGCAGTATTTT | CASSRSATTTDTQYF | TRBV18 | NA | TRBJ2-3 | NA
TGCGCCAGCCGGTGGGGGGAAAATCAGCCCCAGCATTTT | CASRWGENQPQHF | TRBV5-1 | NA | TRBJ1-5 | NA
TGTGCCAGCAGTTATCCTGCGGGGGGTGTTCCAGATACGCAGTATTTT | CASSYPAGGVPDTQYF | TRBV6-2/TRBV6-3 | many | TRBJ2-3 | TRBD2
TGTGCCAGCAGCCAAGCGATGCGACTAGCGGGAGATTCCGGGGAGCTGTTTTTT | CASSQAMRLAGDSGELFF | TRBV3-1 | many | TRBJ2-2 | TRBD2
TGTGCCAGCAGTCGTTTGGCGGGACCCACAGATGAGCAGTTCTTC | CASSRLAGPTDEQFF | TRBV12-3/TRBV12-4 | NA | TRBJ2-1 | NA
TGTGCCAGCAGCGTAGGTCCAGCGGGAGGATATGAGCAGTTCTTC | CASSVGPAGGYEQFF | TRBV9 | NA | TRBJ2-1 | TRBD2
TGTGCCAGCGCGCCATCCCAGGGAAGGGGTGGGAATGAGCAGTTCTTC | CASAPSQGRGGNEQFF | TRBV28 | few | TRBJ2-1 | NA
TGCAGTGCTAGAGAACCCGGACAGGTTGACACTGAAGCTTTCTTT | CSAREPGQVDTEAFF | TRBV20-1 | NA | TRBJ1-1 | TRBD1
TGTGCCAGCAGCGTGGGGACTAGGTTCGATGAGCAGTTCTTC | CASSVGTRFDEQFF | TRBV9 | NA | TRBJ2-1 | TRBD2
TGTGCCAGCAGCCCCGGGACTCCGGGCGAGCAGTACTTC | CASSPGTPGEQYF | TRBV11-2 | few | TRBJ2-7 | NA
TGTGCCAGCAGTCCGGGACTAGCGGGAGGTCCGTGGGGGTATGAGCAGTTCTTC | CASSPGLAGGPWGYEQFF | TRBV27 | few | TRBJ2-1 | TRBD2
TGCAGTGCCCGAGGCCCCCTCGGGGATACGCAGTATTTT | CSARGPLGDTQYF | TRBV20-1 | NA | TRBJ2-3 | NA
TGTGCCACCTTCGAGGGCGCAGGGCACAATGAGCAGTTCTTC | CATFEGAGHNEQFF | TRBV27 | NA | TRBJ2-1 | NA